This T cell receptor beta chain was obtained from a study of graft-versus-host responses after intestinal transplantation. CDR1 is SGHRS, CDR2 YFSETQ, per germline. The V and J ends lost 5 bases and 2 bases, in that order; junction bases with no gene match: 6. CDR3 length: 15 amino acids. This clone has just one count. The antigen remains undetermined. The assay was immunoSEQ multiplex PCR, and TCRdb's table has in-frame clones only and misses some. The sample includes about 90,000 clones, roughly four fifths of them seen just once. The sequence was obtained from a human donor who received an intestinal transplant. The sample was unstimulated CD8+ T cells sorted from spleen or lymph node cells, taken before intestinal transplant. The gene calls are TRBV5-1 and TRBJ1-3, with 8 bases that match TRBD1. This CDR3 reads CASSELTGAGNTIYF. The CDR3 nucleotides read TGCGCCAGCAGTGAACTGACAGGGGCTGGAAACACCATATATTTT.